These 14 T cell receptor beta chains came from one sample sequenced in a study of blood T cell repertoires in COVID-19 (dated by TCRdb to the early 2020s). Libraries came from the immunoSEQ multiplex PCR assay. TCRdb obtained this table from immuneACCESS and retained in-frame rearrangements with V and J assigned. These tables miss some clones; where compared with another copy, unresolved V genes account for less than half of the shortfall, and the remainder is unexplained. The sample table records 170,000 or so clones; roughly 83% of these occur just once. In total, the top ten clones hold 2.5% to 3% of the sample. Sample: peripheral blood. The receptor source for this set is a woman aged 60-75 years with acute or convalescent COVID-19.

This sequence joins TRBV10-1 and TRBJ2-3; tentative D call: TRBD1 (5 bases). The V gene's germline CDR1 is WNHNN and CDR2 SYGVQD (reference sequence). The CDR3 has 15 residues. Trimming left V 0 bases short and J 0 bases short, with 7 bases between. The CDR3 coding sequence is TGCGCCAGCAGTGAGTCGCAGGGCAGCACAGATACGCAGTATTTT. Protein: CASSESQGSTDTQYF.

In the case of this clone: This sample also contains other DNA sequences that code for the same CDR3. CDR3 bases: TGCGCCAGCAGTACCCAGCGAGCTAGCGGGGGGACCGGGGAGCTGTTTTTT. This sequence encodes CASSTQRASGGTGELFF. The chain joins TRBV4-1 to TRBJ2-2; 11 bases agree with TRBD2. Germline CDR1 MGHRA, CDR2 YSYEKL. The CDR3 loop spans 17 amino acids. V shed 6 bases, J shed 5 bases, and the junction held 11 bases outside the gene matches.

This clone turned up a few times. The chain joins TRBV5-4 to TRBJ2-7; TRBD1 might be the D (6 bases). Per germline, CDR1 SGHNT and CDR2 YYREEE (reference sequence). Trimming pared 5 bases from V and 2 bases from J, leaving 17 bases between. This CDR3 has 15 residues. Here the CDR3 reads CASSRGAGVPYEQYF. CDR3 nucleotide sequence: TGTGCCAGCAGTCGAGGGGCAGGGGTCCCCTACGAGCAGTACTTC.

The chain joins TRBV11-2 to TRBJ1-2; 9 bases match TRBD1. The trim removed 3 bases at V and 2 bases at J, leaving 4 bases unmatched. This CDR3 is built from 15 residues. CDR1 and CDR2 from the germline V gene are SGHAT and FQNNGV. The CDR3 here is CASSFGTGGNYGYTF. The CDR3 nucleotides read TGTGCCAGCAGCTTCGGAACAGGGGGCAACTATGGCTACACCTTC.

V usage is TRBV30 and J usage is TRBJ1-6, with 7 bases aligning to TRBD1. Germline CDR1 and CDR2: GTSNPN and SVGIG (reference sequence). V shed 5 bases, J shed 9 bases, and the junction held 7 bases outside the gene matches. This CDR3 has 13 residues. The CDR3, as DNA: TGTGCCTGGCAGGGGGGACTTTCTTCACCCCTCCACTTT. Translation gives CAWQGGLSSPLHF. The complete variable domain, with remaining parts taken from reference TRBV30 and TRBJ1-6, reads SQTIHQWPATLVQPVGSPLSLECTVEGTSNPNLYWYRQAAGRGLQLLFYSVGIGQISSEVPQNLSASRPQDRQFILSSKKLLLSDSGFYLCAWQGGLSSPLHFGNGTRLTVT.

The rearrangement uses TRBV12-3 or TRBV12-4 and TRBJ1-4; a weak D match, TRBD1 (5 bases). The CDR3 contains 12 residues. Trimming cost V 3 bases and J 10 bases, with 9 bases left between them. Here the CDR3 reads CASSFSGGKLFF. CDR3 in DNA: TGTGCCAGCAGTTTTTCCGGGGGAAAACTGTTTTTT.

This clone was detected ten times or more. The chain links TRBV27 to TRBJ2-1; tentative D call: TRBD2 (7 bases). Germline V CDR1 and CDR2: MNHEY, SMNVEV (reference sequence). This CDR3 is built from 14 residues. Trimming took 6 bases from V and 0 from J, leaving 9 bases between them. CDR3 in amino acids: CASRGGASYNEQFF. The CDR3 DNA follows: TGTGCCAGCAGGGGGGGGGCCTCCTACAATGAGCAGTTCTTC.

The genes are TRBV18 and TRBJ1-4, with D perhaps TRBD1 (5 bases). There are 15 residues in the CDR3. Trimming took off 6 bases at V and 1 base at J, with 12 bases between the two ends. CDR1 is KGHSH, CDR2 LQKENI, per germline. The CDR3 sequence is CASSLLQGTNEKLFF. CDR3 coding DNA: TGTGCCAGCTCCCTACTCCAGGGAACTAATGAAAAACTGTTTTTT. Using reference TRBV18 and TRBJ1-4 for the parts outside the CDR3, the full variable domain is NAGVMQNPRHLVRRRGQEARLRCSPMKGHSHVYWYRQLPEEGLKFMVYLQKENIIDESGMPKERFSAEFPKEGPSILRIQQVVRGDSAAYFCASSLLQGTNEKLFFGSGTQLSVL.

This clone was seen a few times. The chain has TRBV5-1 and TRBJ1-5; possible D gene TRBD1, 5 bases. CDR1 SGHRS and CDR2 YFSETQ come from the germline V gene. V lost 4 bases and J 7 bases, leaving 12 bases between the germline ends. The CDR3 loop spans 13 amino acids. Written as DNA, the CDR3 is TGCGCCAGCAGCGTCGGGGGAAGCCAGCCCCAGCATTTT. This encodes CASSVGGSQPQHF.

This clone was picked up one time. V gene TRBV9 combines with J gene TRBJ1-4; D is unclear. Germline CDR1 SGDLS, CDR2 YYNGEE. Trimming took 1 base from V and 8 from J, leaving 12 bases between them. This CDR3 contains 14 residues. The CDR3 DNA is TGTGCCAGCAGCGTATTTCCGGAGGACGAAAAACTGTTTTTT. Translation: CASSVFPEDEKLFF.

As to this clone: The junction does not match germline at one end; this may be a read error. The chain links TRBV14 to TRBJ1-1; D remains ambiguous. The CDR3 runs to 14 residues. In germline, CDR1 is SGHDN, CDR2 FVKESK. DNA for the CDR3: TGTGCCAGCAGTCAAGGGCTAGGCCACACTGAAGCTTTCTTT. Translating gives CASSQGLGHTEAFF.

This clone has a single count. One end of the junction does not line up with germline, which may come from a read error. Within the sample, other DNA sequences also encode this same CDR3. The V call is TRBV3-1 (or the pseudogene TRBV3-2), the J call TRBJ1-2; D may be TRBD1 (6 bases). The CDR3 sequence is 11 residues long. Germline loops: CDR1 LGHDT, CDR2 YNNKEL (reference sequence). The CDR3 coding sequence is TGTGCCAGCCAATCAGGGGCTGGCTATACCTTC. Its protein is CASQSGAGYTF.

This clone occurred a few times. V and J are TRBV27 and TRBJ1-5; D is perhaps TRBD1 (6 bases). Germline CDR1 MNHEY, CDR2 SMNVEV (reference sequence). The CDR3 has 14 amino acids. Between the trimmed V and J ends, which lost 6 bases and 5 bases, there was a span of 14 bases. CDR3 DNA sequence: TGTGCCAGCAGCCCAGAACAGGGTTATCAGCCCCAGCATTTT. This translates into CASSPEQGYQPQHF.

The chain's CDR3 is CASSHRKWGRYRNIQYF. DNA of the CDR3: TGTGCCAGCAGCCACCGCAAATGGGGCAGATATAGGAACATTCAGTACTTC. The J gene is TRBJ2-4, the V gene TRBV3-1 (or the pseudogene TRBV3-2), with D possibly being TRBD1 (5 bases). The CDR3 is 17 residues long. The germline V and J ends were trimmed by 3 bases and 7 bases, with 22 bases remaining between them. Looked up from germline, CDR1 is LGHDT and CDR2 is YNNKEL (reference sequence).